Each of the 30 T cell receptor beta chains below was sequenced from the same sample in a study of T cell responses to AZD1222 COVID-19 vaccine. TCRdb's copy holds only in-frame clones and misses some; the assay was immunoSEQ multiplex PCR. The repertoire holds around 180,000 clones, with 90% to 95% as singletons. Here the sequenced sample was peripheral blood, taken on day 0 of AZD1222 vaccination. These receptor sequences come from an adult in good health.

This rearrangement joins TRBV9 to TRBJ2-1; TRBD2 matches 13 bases. Germline V gene data show CDR1 as SGDLS and CDR2 as YYNGEE. The CDR3 runs 16 residues. J was trimmed by 4 bases and V by 4 bases; bases with no gene match: 5. In DNA form, the CDR3 reads TGTGCCAGCAGCCCGGGGACTAGCGGGGCGTACAATGAGCAGTTCTTC. Encoded protein: CASSPGTSGAYNEQFF.

The chain carries TRBV5-6 and TRBJ1-2, with D possibly matching TRBD1 (5 bases). This CDR3 contains 13 residues. Trimming stripped 6 bases from V and 4 bases from J, with 13 bases between. Germline V CDR1 and CDR2: SGHDT, YYEEEE. The CDR3 sequence: CASNPGLSYGYTF. The CDR3 coding sequence is TGTGCCAGCAACCCGGGACTGTCCTATGGCTACACCTTC.

J is TRBJ2-2 and V is TRBV6-1, with 16 bases identical to TRBD2. Germline lookup yields CDR1 MNHNS and CDR2 SASEGT. The CDR3 is 19 residues long. V lost 4 bases, J lost 4 bases, and 9 bases stayed unmatched. In DNA form, the CDR3 reads TGTGCCAGCAGTGCCTTGGGACTAGCGGGAGGGCAGGGCACCGGGGAGCTGTTTTTT. Translating gives CASSALGLAGGQGTGELFF.

The J gene is TRBJ2-3, the V gene TRBV3-1 (or the pseudogene TRBV3-2); TRBD2 might be the D (6 bases). Germline V gene lookup returns CDR1 LGHDT and CDR2 YNNKEL (reference sequence). Trimming took 0 bases from V and 0 from J, leaving 10 bases between them. The CDR3 covers 16 residues. CDR3 region: CASSQEWRGSTDTQYF. For the CDR3, the DNA is TGTGCCAGCAGCCAAGAGTGGCGGGGTAGCACAGATACGCAGTATTTT.

This sequence joins TRBV2 and TRBJ1-1, with D hard to call. Trimming removed 4 bases at V and 0 bases at J, with 9 bases between. Germline-derived CDR1 and CDR2 are SNHLY and FYNNEI. The CDR3 runs 14 residues. CDR3 DNA: TGTGCCAGCAGTGTACGGGTCCTGAACACTGAAGCTTTCTTT. Residues: CASSVRVLNTEAFF.

The genes are TRBV18 and TRBJ2-2; 10 nucleotides align to TRBD1. The CDR3 has 17 amino acids. Losses at the gene ends were 3 bases for V and 1 base for J; bases not matched to a gene: 5. Germline CDR1 is KGHSH and CDR2 is LQKENI. CDR3 coding DNA: TGTGCCAGCTCACCCCGACAGGGGGCAGGGAACACCGGGGAGCTGTTTTTT. Translating gives CASSPRQGAGNTGELFF.

This rearrangement joins TRBV11-3 to TRBJ2-2; 12 positions match TRBD2. Germline assignment: CDR1 SGHNT and CDR2 YENEEA. V was clipped by 4 bases and J by 4 bases; unmatched bases: 7. The CDR3 is made up of 17 amino acids. CDR3 bases: TGTGCCAGCAGCTCCTCACTAGCGGGAGGTGGCACCGGGGAGCTGTTTTTT. It encodes CASSSSLAGGGTGELFF.

J is TRBJ2-7 and V is TRBV7-9, with TRBD2 matching over 11 bases. Germline V gene sequence: CDR1 SEHNR, CDR2 FQNEAQ (reference sequence). The CDR3 totals 16 residues. The trim removed 5 bases at V and 3 bases at J, leaving 9 bases unmatched. Here the CDR3 reads CASSGPGTSGSYEQYF. The CDR3 nucleotides are TGTGCCAGCAGCGGTCCAGGGACTAGCGGAAGCTACGAGCAGTACTTC. The whole variable domain, filled in from reference TRBV7-9 and TRBJ2-7, reads DTGVSQNPRHKITKRGQNVTFRCDPISEHNRLYWYRQTLGQGPEFLTYFQNEAQLEKSRLLSDRFSAERPKGSFSTLEIQRTEQGDSAMYLCASSGPGTSGSYEQYFGPGTRLTVT.

This CDR3 reads CASSGASGSSTDTQYF. DNA of the CDR3: TGTGCCAGCAGTGGCGCTAGCGGGTCGAGCACAGATACGCAGTATTTT. V gene TRBV6-4 combines with J gene TRBJ2-3; TRBD2 matches 8 bases. There are 16 residues in the CDR3. V lost 4 bases and J lost 0; bases outside the gene matches: 6. Germline values: CDR1 MRHNA, CDR2 SNTAGT.

The chain carries TRBV11-2 and TRBJ2-7; TRBD1 might be the D (6 bases). V gave up 5 bases and J gave up 4 bases, with 12 bases separating them. The CDR3 extends over 13 amino acids. Germline V gene lookup returns CDR1 SGHAT and CDR2 FQNNGV. CDR3 nucleotide sequence: TGTGCCAGCAGCCCCGGGACACCTTACGAGCAGTACTTC. Residues: CASSPGTPYEQYF.

The rearrangement uses TRBV6-5 and TRBJ2-3, with D perhaps matching TRBD2 (5 bases). Germline CDR1 MNHEY, CDR2 SVGAGI. The germline V and J ends were trimmed by 7 bases and 0 bases, with 14 bases remaining between them. The CDR3 totals 15 residues. This CDR3 reads CASKRGLSSTDTQYF. The CDR3 DNA reads as TGTGCCAGCAAAAGAGGACTCTCTAGCACAGATACGCAGTATTTT.

The chain uses TRBV7-9 and TRBJ2-1; perhaps TRBD1 as D (6 bases). V was clipped by 0 bases and J by 12 bases, with 9 bases between them. This CDR3 has 12 residues. Per germline, CDR1 SEHNR and CDR2 FQNEAQ (reference sequence). The CDR3: CASSLAGARQFF. CDR3 nucleotide sequence: TGTGCCAGCAGCTTAGCGGGGGCTAGGCAGTTCTTC.

The chain employs TRBV3-1 (or the pseudogene TRBV3-2) and TRBJ2-1; D is tentatively TRBD1 or TRBD2 (5 bases each). V was clipped by 0 bases and J by 4 bases, with 13 bases between them. The V gene's germline CDR1 is LGHDT and CDR2 YNNKEL (reference sequence). The CDR3 covers 16 residues. In DNA form, the CDR3 reads TGTGCCAGCAGCCAAGATGAGGGGCTGCGATACAATGAGCAGTTCTTC. This codes for CASSQDEGLRYNEQFF.

The chain is built from TRBV7-9 and TRBJ2-3; D is uncertain. The germline V gene has CDR1 SEHNR and CDR2 FQNEAQ (reference sequence). Trimming removed 7 bases at V and 3 bases at J, with 8 bases between. CDR3 length: 12 residues. The CDR3 nucleotides read TGTGCCAGCACCCCTGGTACAGATACGCAGTATTTT. It yields the protein CASTPGTDTQYF.

The chain uses TRBV21-1 and TRBJ1-5; TRBD1 was called by the table and not checked on the DNA. TRBV21-1 is an annotated pseudogene. This CDR3 region has 16 residues. The CDR3 nucleotides read TGTGCCAGCACCCCCTCCCGAGACAGGGGGAGTCAGCCCCAGCATTTT. It encodes CASTPSRDRGSQPQHF.

Concerning this clone: At the DNA level, this CDR3 is encoded by other sequences in the same sample as well. The chain uses TRBV19 and TRBJ2-7; no clear D. The germline gives CDR1 LNHDA, CDR2 SQIVND (reference sequence). The CDR3 extends over 11 amino acids. Trimming removed 1 base at V and 3 bases at J, with 1 base between. The CDR3 nucleotides read TGTGCCAGTAGTATAGGCTACGAGCAGTACTTC. It codes for CASSIGYEQYF. Full variable domain (remainder filled in from reference TRBV19 and TRBJ2-7): DGGITQSPKYLFRKEGQNVTLSCEQNLNHDAMYWYRQDPGQGLRLIYYSQIVNDFQKGDIAEGYSVSREKKESFPLTVTSAQKNPTAFYLCASSIGYEQYFGPGTRLTVT.

The V gene is TRBV6-5, the J gene TRBJ2-7, with 7 nucleotides matching TRBD1. Germline V gives CDR1 MNHEY, CDR2 SVGAGI. The CDR3 spans 15 residues. Trimming cost V 6 bases and J 7 bases; bases outside gene matches: 15. For the CDR3, the DNA is TGTGCCAGCAGCCCGGCTCGGGACAGACTGCAGGAGCAGTACTTC. This translates into CASSPARDRLQEQYF.

The chain couples TRBV19 to TRBJ1-2; D is perhaps TRBD1 (5 bases). The CDR3 is 14 residues long. The V gene's germline CDR1 is LNHDA and CDR2 SQIVND (reference sequence). V was shortened by 1 base and J by 7 bases, with 13 bases between the two germline ends. The chain's CDR3 is CASSIVSQDPGYTF. In DNA form, the CDR3 reads TGTGCCAGTAGTATAGTGTCACAGGATCCTGGCTACACCTTC.

The chain has TRBV28 and TRBJ2-2; tentative D call: TRBD2 (5 bases). Germline-derived CDR1 and CDR2 are MDHEN and SYDVKM. Trimming took 5 bases from V and 6 from J, leaving 16 bases between them. The CDR3 sequence is 15 residues long. CDR3 in DNA: TGTGCCAGCAGTGTCCTAACTAGTTGGGCCGGGGAGCTGTTTTTT. This encodes CASSVLTSWAGELFF.

On this clone itself: The sample carries other DNA sequences with the same CDR3. CDR3 sequence (DNA): TGTGCCAGTAGTATAGTAGATCAGCCCCAGCATTTT. It specifies CASSIVDQPQHF. The chain links TRBV19 to TRBJ1-5; D unclear. V was pared by 1 base and J by 5 bases, with 3 bases between. Germline CDR1 and CDR2: LNHDA and SQIVND (reference sequence). The CDR3 extends over 12 amino acids. Full variable domain (missing parts from reference TRBV19 and TRBJ1-5): DGGITQSPKYLFRKEGQNVTLSCEQNLNHDAMYWYRQDPGQGLRLIYYSQIVNDFQKGDIAEGYSVSREKKESFPLTVTSAQKNPTAFYLCASSIVDQPQHFGDGTRLSIL.

The count of this clone is one. The rearrangement links TRBV5-5 to TRBJ1-3, with D perhaps matching TRBD1 (5 bases). The CDR3 has 15 amino acids. Trimming cost V 1 base and J 2 bases, with 10 bases left between them. Germline V gives CDR1 SGHKS, CDR2 YYEKEE (reference sequence). CDR3 in DNA: TGTGCCAGCAGCTTGCCCCCCAGGGCTGGAAACACCATATATTTT. As protein: CASSLPPRAGNTIYF.

This rearrangement joins TRBV5-4 to TRBJ2-5; possibly TRBD1 for D (5 bases). Germline V gene sequence: CDR1 SGHNT, CDR2 YYREEE (reference sequence). The CDR3 is 15 amino acids. Trimming removed 0 bases from V and 1 base from J, with 10 bases in between. The CDR3 coding sequence is TGTGCCAGCAGCTTGGCCATGGGGCCCCAAGAGACCCAGTACTTC. Translation: CASSLAMGPQETQYF.

This rearrangement joins TRBV6-5 to TRBJ2-1, with TRBD1 matching 9 bases. CDR3 length equals 16 residues. Germline values: CDR1 MNHEY, CDR2 SVGAGI. The V gene end was trimmed by 2 bases and the J gene end by 8 bases; junction bases not matched to a gene: 10. The CDR3 sequence is CASSYSGTGSFHEQFF. In DNA form, the CDR3 reads TGTGCCAGCAGTTACAGCGGGACAGGGTCATTTCATGAGCAGTTCTTC.

The chain carries TRBV11-3 and TRBJ2-2; D remains ambiguous. This CDR3 is 15 amino acids long. Per the germline V gene, CDR1 is SGHNT and CDR2 is YENEEA. Trimming pared 4 bases from V and 5 bases from J, leaving 14 bases between. This chain's CDR3 is CASSSITATTGELFF. The DNA of the CDR3 is TGTGCCAGCAGCTCCATCACAGCGACTACCGGGGAGCTGTTTTTT.

The J gene is TRBJ1-2, the V gene TRBV7-2; D may be TRBD1 (5 bases). The CDR3 extends over 17 amino acids. Germline CDR1 reads SGHTA; CDR2 reads FQGNSA. The ends were cut back, 3 bases at V and 4 bases at J, with 21 bases in the middle. In DNA, the CDR3 is TGTGCCAGCAGCTTTAAGCCTAGTGACAGCCCTTCCTATGGCTACACCTTC. It yields the protein CASSFKPSDSPSYGYTF.

V and J are TRBV6-2 or TRBV6-3 and TRBJ2-5; D assignment may be TRBD1 or TRBD2 (5 bases each). Trimming cost V 5 bases and J 7 bases, with 23 bases left between them. Germline assignment: CDR1 MNHEY and CDR2 SVGEGT. The CDR3 is 16 amino acids. The CDR3 is CASSRAGTTRAGTQYF. DNA for the CDR3: TGTGCCAGCAGTCGTGCCGGGACCACCCGCGCAGGGACCCAGTACTTC.

This clone was picked up one time. J is TRBJ1-1 and V is TRBV5-4, with TRBD1 identical over 7 bases. The germline gives CDR1 SGHNT, CDR2 YYREEE (reference sequence). The CDR3 covers 13 residues. The V gene end was trimmed by 2 bases and the J gene end by 5 bases; junction bases not matched to a gene: 3. Here the CDR3 reads CASSLDRDTEAFF. In nucleotides, the CDR3 is TGTGCCAGCAGCTTAGACAGGGATACTGAAGCTTTCTTT.

The CDR3 nucleotides are TGTGCCAGCAGCACCCCCATTCTAGCGGGACCCCGCCCGCAAGAGACCCAGTACTTC. Its translation is CASSTPILAGPRPQETQYF. The rearrangement uses TRBV7-9 and TRBJ2-5, with TRBD2 identical over 9 bases. Unmatched junction bases numbered 18, after V lost 5 bases and J lost 2 bases. The CDR3 is 19 residues long. The germline gives CDR1 SEHNR, CDR2 FQNEAQ (reference sequence).

The sample holds one count of this clone. The CDR3 loop reads CASSDPSSVREQFF. The CDR3 bases are TGTGCCAGCAGCGATCCTTCTAGCGTTCGGGAGCAGTTCTTC. The rearrangement links TRBV11-2 to TRBJ2-1; weak D call: TRBD2 (6 bases). The CDR3 runs to 14 residues. CDR1 is SGHAT and CDR2 is FQNNGV in the germline V gene. Trimming shortened V by 5 bases and J by 10 bases, and 18 bases separated the two germline ends.

The V gene is TRBV7-2, the J gene TRBJ1-2, with D maybe TRBD1 (6 bases). Germline V gives CDR1 SGHTA, CDR2 FQGNSA. With 3 bases removed from V and 7 bases from J, the gap between germline ends came to 6 bases. CDR3 length: 11 residues. This CDR3 reads CASSFRGGYTF. As DNA, the CDR3 is TGTGCCAGCAGCTTCAGGGGTGGCTACACCTTC. The variable domain in full, with the rest retrieved from reference TRBV7-2 and TRBJ1-2, is GAGVSQSPSNKVTEKGKDVELRCDPISGHTALYWYRQSLGQGLEFLIYFQGNSAPDKSGLPSDRFSAERTGGSVSTLTIQRTQQEDSAVYLCASSFRGGYTFGSGTRLTVV.